One and the same sample provided the 19 T cell receptor beta chains below, sequenced in a study of OX40 agonist ivuxolimab in advanced cancers. Data came from immunoSEQ multiplex PCR; TCRdb stores just in-frame clones and leaves some out. This table has tens of thousands of clones, roughly 88% appearing once. Specimen: CD4+ or CD8+ T cells sorted from blood, collected in a trial of the OX40 agonist ivuxolimab. Receptors were obtained from an adult with an advanced solid tumor such as melanoma, head and neck, liver or kidney cancer.

V is TRBV30 and J is TRBJ2-2; D tentatively fits TRBD1 or TRBD2 (5 bases each). The germline V and J ends were trimmed by 2 bases and 1 base, with 11 bases remaining between them. This CDR3 spans 15 amino acids. CDR1 and CDR2 (germline): GTSNPN, SVGIG (reference sequence). CDR3 in DNA: TGTGCCTGGAGTTTACAGGAGGAGAACACCGGGGAGCTGTTTTTT. This encodes CAWSLQEENTGELFF.

The CDR3 coding sequence is TGTGCCTGGAGTAGAGGGGCCTTCGCCTACGAGCAGTACTTC. This encodes CAWSRGAFAYEQYF. V and J are TRBV30 and TRBJ2-7, with D possibly called TRBD1 or TRBD2 (5 bases each). Trimming shortened V by 2 bases and J by 2 bases, and 13 bases separated the two germline ends. The CDR3 totals 14 residues. Germline V CDR1 and CDR2: GTSNPN, SVGIG (reference sequence).

The chain links TRBV19 to TRBJ2-2; D tentatively fits TRBD1 or TRBD2 (7 bases each). This CDR3 contains 17 residues. V gave up 5 bases and J gave up 5 bases, with 21 bases separating them. Germline V gene lookup returns CDR1 LNHDA and CDR2 SQIVND (reference sequence). In nucleotides, the CDR3 is TGTGCCAGTAGTCCCAGGGGGGGGGACCTCGGGACCGGGGAGCTGTTTTTT. The encoded protein is CASSPRGGDLGTGELFF.

The chain is built from TRBV30 and TRBJ1-5; D may be TRBD1 (5 bases). The germline V gene has CDR1 GTSNPN and CDR2 SVGIG (reference sequence). With 0 bases removed from V and 0 bases from J, the gap between germline ends came to 15 bases. The CDR3 runs to 17 residues. Written as DNA, the CDR3 is TGTGCCTGGAGTGTAAAGGCGGGGCAGAGTAGCAATCAGCCCCAGCATTTT. As protein: CAWSVKAGQSSNQPQHF. The full variable domain, in which reference TRBV30 and TRBJ1-5 provide the parts outside the CDR3, is SQTIHQWPATLVQPVGSPLSLECTVEGTSNPNLYWYRQAAGRGLQLLFYSVGIGQISSEVPQNLSASRPQDRQFILSSKKLLLSDSGFYLCAWSVKAGQSSNQPQHFGDGTRLSIL.

The chain links TRBV10-2 to TRBJ1-5; D unclear. The CDR3 length is 14 residues. Trimming left V 3 bases short and J 0 bases short, with 6 bases between. Germline CDR1 and CDR2: WSHSY and SAAADI. The CDR3 sequence is CASSDRVSNQPQHF. CDR3 DNA: TGCGCCAGCAGTGATCGGGTTAGCAATCAGCCCCAGCATTTT.

The chain links TRBV15 to TRBJ2-7; D possibly uses TRBD1 or TRBD2 (5 bases each). CDR3 size: 11 residues. Germline V gene sequence: CDR1 LNHNV, CDR2 YYDKDF (reference sequence). V dropped 5 bases and J dropped 7 bases, with 9 bases sitting between them. The CDR3 spells CATSGGLEQYF. The CDR3 region has the DNA TGTGCCACCAGCGGGGGTTTGGAGCAGTACTTC.

The chain carries TRBV30 and TRBJ1-1; D remains ambiguous. The V end lost 4 bases, the J end lost 7 bases, and 10 bases lay between the germline ends. Germline V gene sequence: CDR1 GTSNPN, CDR2 SVGIG (reference sequence). There are 11 residues in the CDR3. The CDR3 nucleotides are TGTGCCTGGATTTTCAGCGGTGAAGCTTTCTTT. It encodes CAWIFSGEAFF.

V is TRBV11-2 and J is TRBJ1-6, with D perhaps TRBD1 (5 bases). Trimming took off 5 bases at V and 5 bases at J, with 10 bases between the two ends. This CDR3 spans 14 amino acids. In germline, CDR1 is SGHAT, CDR2 FQNNGV. CDR3 nucleotides: TGTGCCAGCAGCCCCGGGGGGGATAATTCACCCCTCCACTTT. As protein: CASSPGGDNSPLHF. Full variable domain (remainder filled in from reference TRBV11-2 and TRBJ1-6): EAGVAQSPRYKIIEKRQSVAFWCNPISGHATLYWYQQILGQGPKLLIQFQNNGVVDDSQLPKDRFSAERLKGVDSTLKIQPAKLEDSAVYLCASSPGGDNSPLHFGNGTRLTVT.

V usage is TRBV27 and J usage is TRBJ2-2; TRBD1 aligns across 11 bases. The CDR3 runs 15 residues. The J segment lost 4 bases and the V segment lost 6 bases, leaving 4 bases of the junction unmatched. Germline CDR1 reads MNHEY; CDR2 reads SMNVEV (reference sequence). CDR3 DNA sequence: TGTGCCAGCAGCTGGGGACAGGGGGGCACCGGGGAGCTGTTTTTT. It translates to CASSWGQGGTGELFF.

The chain has TRBV5-1 and TRBJ2-5, with 16 bases identical to TRBD2. Losses at the gene ends were 4 bases for V and 5 bases for J; bases not matched to a gene: 8. Germline V gene data show CDR1 as SGHRS and CDR2 as YFSETQ. The CDR3 spans 17 residues. CDR3 loop: CASSLGTSGRASETQYF. CDR3 bases: TGCGCCAGCAGCCTGGGGACTAGCGGGAGGGCGAGCGAGACCCAGTACTTC.

The J gene is TRBJ1-1, the V gene TRBV5-1, with D hard to call. Germline CDR1 reads SGHRS; CDR2 reads YFSETQ. The CDR3 consists of 13 residues. V was cut by 0 bases and J by 1 base, with 4 bases left in between. The CDR3 loop reads CASSLDPNTEAFF. The CDR3 bases are TGCGCCAGCAGCTTGGATCCGAACACTGAAGCTTTCTTT.

The chain uses TRBV28 and TRBJ2-3, with 9 bases identical to TRBD2. The CDR3 spans 15 residues. Germline V gene data show CDR1 as MDHEN and CDR2 as SYDVKM. V lost 5 bases and J lost 4; bases outside the gene matches: 7. CDR3 sequence (DNA): TGTGCCAGCAGTCGCGGGGGGGCCCGGGCAGATACGCAGTATTTT. It yields the protein CASSRGGARADTQYF.

The J gene is TRBJ2-3, the V gene TRBV5-1; D remains unclear. This CDR3 comprises 14 residues. Trimming stripped 5 bases from V and 0 bases from J, with 10 bases between. Germline CDR1 SGHRS, CDR2 YFSETQ. CDR3 sequence: CASRFHSSTDTQYF. The CDR3 bases are TGCGCCAGCAGGTTTCACAGTAGCACAGATACGCAGTATTTT.

The chain uses TRBV6-5 and TRBJ2-1; the D gene is possibly TRBD2 (5 bases). This CDR3 is 14 amino acids long. Trimming shortened V by 5 bases and J by 3 bases, and 11 bases separated the two germline ends. Per germline, CDR1 MNHEY and CDR2 SVGAGI. The CDR3 DNA is TGTGCCAGCAGTGGGGAGCGAGACTACAATGAGCAGTTCTTC. It codes for CASSGERDYNEQFF.

V is TRBV11-2 and J is TRBJ2-3; D is tentatively TRBD1 or TRBD2 (5 bases each). The V gene's germline CDR1 is SGHAT and CDR2 FQNNGV. Trimming cost V 7 bases and J 4 bases, with 15 bases left between them. CDR3 length: 14 amino acids. CDR3 DNA sequence: TGTGCCAGCAAGTTGAGTGGGGGAGCAGATACGCAGTATTTT. It is translated as CASKLSGGADTQYF.

This clone was seen only once. The rearrangement links TRBV2 to TRBJ1-2, with 7 positions matching TRBD1. Germline CDR1 reads SNHLY; CDR2 reads FYNNEI. V lost 3 bases, J lost 8 bases, and 6 bases stayed unmatched. The CDR3 covers 13 residues. The CDR3 here is CASSETGSWGYTF. The CDR3 DNA sequence: TGTGCCAGCAGTGAGACAGGGAGTTGGGGCTACACCTTC.

The chain joins TRBV7-6 to TRBJ2-1; 9 bases line up with TRBD1. V gave up 7 bases and J gave up 0 bases; unmatched junction bases: 16. This CDR3 has 19 residues. The germline V gene has CDR1 SGHVS and CDR2 FNYEAQ. CDR3 residues: CASNLAGQGVLSSYNEQFF. CDR3 nucleotides: TGTGCCAGCAACCTGGCGGGACAGGGAGTTTTGAGCTCCTACAATGAGCAGTTCTTC.

J is TRBJ2-1 and V is TRBV10-3, with 9 nucleotides matching TRBD1. Germline V CDR1 and CDR2: ENHRY, SYGVKD. Trimming cost V 5 bases and J 6 bases; bases outside gene matches: 8. The CDR3 length is 15 residues. CDR3: CAISKGQGEPNEQFF. The CDR3 DNA follows: TGTGCCATCAGTAAGGGACAGGGCGAACCCAATGAGCAGTTCTTC.

In its sample, this clone was seen once. This rearrangement joins TRBV29-1 to TRBJ1-1, with 9 bases aligning to TRBD1. This CDR3 has 12 residues. Germline CDR1 is SQVTM and CDR2 is ANQGSEA. Germline trimming cut 7 bases from V and 4 bases from J; bases unmatched to any gene: 4. CDR3 amino acids: CSGGQGTTEAFF. The CDR3 coding sequence is TGCAGCGGTGGACAGGGGACCACTGAAGCTTTCTTT.